Below, one TCR beta chain is given with its context. The antigen is undetermined. This entry is derived from a study of shared clonotypes between healthy human individuals. In the original processing: Junction-only sequences without quality scores came from ImmunoSEQ, so filtering differed. Clones were sequenced by immunoSEQ multiplex PCR, and TCRdb holds only the in-frame ones, with some missing. V and J calls and clone size are copied from that table; D and trimming were computed from the DNA. The table includes 800,000 to 950,000 clones, about 96% detected once. This CDR3 is built from 15 residues. Germline V CDR1 and CDR2: SEHNR, FQNEAQ (reference sequence). Losses at the gene ends were 6 bases for V and 6 bases for J; bases not matched to a gene: 14. CD8 cells regarded as naive lacked CD45RO, were positively chosen for CCR7, and omitted terminally differentiated effector memory CD45RA+ cells. The study's findings and limits: In having few donors, the study represented limited genetic and exposure-history diversity.

Sequencing input: naive CD8+ T cells sorted from blood. The sequence came from a young man in good health. This chain joins TRBV7-9 and TRBJ2-7, with 7 bases lining up with TRBD2. The CDR3 reads CASSDAGDDLLEQYF. The CDR3 DNA follows: TGTGCCAGCAGTGATGCGGGGGACGACCTCCTCGAGCAGTACTTC. Full variable domain (remainder filled in from reference TRBV7-9 and TRBJ2-7): DTGVSQNPRHKITKRGQNVTFRCDPISEHNRLYWYRQTLGQGPEFLTYFQNEAQLEKSRLLSDRFSAERPKGSFSTLEIQRTEQGDSAMYLCASSDAGDDLLEQYFGPGTRLTVT.